What follows are 20 T cell receptor beta chains derived from one specimen sequenced in a study of blood T cell repertoires in COVID-19. Measured with immunoSEQ multiplex PCR; TCRdb has only the in-frame clones, and not every one. The repertoire holds 180,000 or so clones, with 90% as singletons. Material for sequencing was peripheral blood. These receptors all come from a man between 45 and 60 years old with acute or convalescent COVID-19.

The CDR3 sequence: CASSESSGGTYEQYF. DNA of the CDR3: TGCGCCAGCAGTGAGTCTAGCGGGGGGACCTACGAGCAGTACTTC. This chain links TRBV10-1 with TRBJ2-7; TRBD2 agrees at 10 bases. Looked up from germline, CDR1 is WNHNN and CDR2 is SYGVQD (reference sequence). CDR3 length: 15 residues. Unmatched junction bases numbered 1, after V lost 0 bases and J lost 2 bases.

The genes are TRBV6-2 or TRBV6-3 and TRBJ1-5; the D is unclear. The CDR3 covers 17 residues. With 2 bases removed from V and 4 bases from J, the gap between germline ends came to 18 bases. CDR1 is MNHEY and CDR2 is SVGEGT in the germline V gene. The CDR3 DNA follows: TGTGCCAGCAGTTACGCTCCTAATCATCAGGTTAATCAGCCCCAGCATTTT. Its protein product is CASSYAPNHQVNQPQHF.

The chain couples TRBV7-9 to TRBJ1-1; D is uncertain. Trimming took 2 bases from V and 2 from J, leaving 9 bases between them. Germline-derived CDR1 and CDR2 are SEHNR and FQNEAQ (reference sequence). The CDR3 loop spans 14 amino acids. The CDR3 region has the DNA TGTGCCAGCAGCTTACTCGCAGATAACACTGAAGCTTTCTTT. The encoded protein is CASSLLADNTEAFF.

The chain employs TRBV7-9 and TRBJ2-2; D is unclear. CDR3 length equals 14 residues. V was shortened by 3 bases and J by 2 bases, with 7 bases between the two germline ends. Germline loops: CDR1 SEHNR, CDR2 FQNEAQ (reference sequence). The CDR3 DNA sequence: TGTGCCAGCAGCTTTGACTCAAACACCGGGGAGCTGTTTTTT. Protein product: CASSFDSNTGELFF.

The CDR3 here is CASSLEGDTNTGELFF. CDR3 coding DNA: TGTGCCAGCAGCTTAGAGGGGGACACAAACACCGGGGAGCTGTTTTTT. The rearrangement links TRBV7-6 to TRBJ2-2, with D perhaps TRBD1 (6 bases). The germline V gene encodes CDR1 SGHVS and CDR2 FNYEAQ. The V and J ends lost 1 base and 2 bases respectively, with 11 bases between them. This CDR3 contains 16 residues.

V usage is TRBV7-8 and J usage is TRBJ2-1; 12 bases are a match to TRBD2. CDR1 and CDR2 from the germline V gene are SGHVS and FQNEAQ. V lost 1 base, J lost 4 bases, and 11 bases stayed unmatched. This CDR3 is 19 amino acids long. Here the CDR3 DNA reads TGTGCCAGCAGCTTAGGACTAGCGGGGGTGCTCAAGGGTTACAATGAGCAGTTCTTC. Translated: CASSLGLAGVLKGYNEQFF.

J is TRBJ1-2 and V is TRBV23-1; 9 nucleotides align to TRBD1. TRBV23-1 is recorded as an ORF, its role being uncertain. V trimming: 6 bases; J trimming: 3 bases; junction bases outside the gene matches: 11. The length of the CDR3 is 16 residues. CDR3 DNA sequence: TGCGCCAGCAGACCAATGTGGGACAGGGCACACTATGGCTACACCTTC. It translates to CASRPMWDRAHYGYTF.

The V and J genes are TRBV18 and TRBJ1-2, with no clear D. CDR3 length equals 14 residues. Deletions cut 4 bases from V and 1 base from J, with 10 bases between. Germline V CDR1 and CDR2: KGHSH, LQKENI. CDR3 protein: CASSRRGGNYGYTF. In nucleotides, the CDR3 is TGTGCCAGCTCACGCCGGGGTGGTAACTATGGCTACACCTTC. Filled out from reference TRBV18 and TRBJ1-2, the complete variable domain reads NAGVMQNPRHLVRRRGQEARLRCSPMKGHSHVYWYRQLPEEGLKFMVYLQKENIIDESGMPKERFSAEFPKEGPSILRIQQVVRGDSAAYFCASSRRGGNYGYTFGSGTRLTVV.

The chain is built from TRBV9 and TRBJ2-5, with 7 bases that match TRBD1. V lost 4 bases, J lost 2 bases, and 5 bases stayed unmatched. Germline lookup yields CDR1 SGDLS and CDR2 YYNGEE. The CDR3 has 14 residues. The CDR3: CASSKGGRQETQYF. The CDR3 region has the DNA TGTGCCAGCAGCAAAGGGGGCCGGCAAGAGACCCAGTACTTC.

The chain recombines TRBV29-1 with TRBJ1-2, with 7 bases matching TRBD1. Per germline, CDR1 SQVTM and CDR2 ANQGSEA. The junction had 3 bases not matched to a gene; V was cut back by 6 bases and J by 2 bases. The CDR3 consists of 12 residues. DNA of the CDR3: TGCAGCGTCGAGACAGGGAACTATGGCTACACCTTC. The encoded protein is CSVETGNYGYTF.

The chain couples TRBV2 to TRBJ1-4; D may be TRBD1 (5 bases). The V end was cut by 1 base, the J end by 0 bases, with 6 bases between. CDR3 size: 15 residues. From germline, CDR1 is SNHLY and CDR2 FYNNEI. The CDR3 region is CASSEVQATNEKLFF. The DNA for the CDR3 is TGTGCCAGCAGTGAAGTACAGGCAACTAATGAAAAACTGTTTTTT.

A single count supports this clone. The chain combines TRBV18 with TRBJ2-7; no clear D. The V end was cut by 2 bases, the J end by 4 bases, with 15 bases between. This CDR3 region has 15 residues. CDR1 KGHSH and CDR2 LQKENI come from the germline V gene. CDR3 sequence (DNA): TGTGCCAGCTCACCAATGGCAGGCCCTCAGTACGAGCAGTACTTC. It yields the protein CASSPMAGPQYEQYF. The full variable domain, in which reference TRBV18 and TRBJ2-7 provide the parts outside the CDR3, is NAGVMQNPRHLVRRRGQEARLRCSPMKGHSHVYWYRQLPEEGLKFMVYLQKENIIDESGMPKERFSAEFPKEGPSILRIQQVVRGDSAAYFCASSPMAGPQYEQYFGPGTRLTVT.

The chain links TRBV19 to TRBJ1-5; 8 bases are shared with TRBD1. J lost 0 bases, V lost 6 bases, and 13 bases had no gene match. Germline V gene sequence: CDR1 LNHDA, CDR2 SQIVND (reference sequence). The CDR3 covers 18 residues. The CDR3 nucleotides are TGTGCCAGTAGAGTCGTGGGGCGACAGGGGAATAGCAATCAGCCCCAGCATTTT. Translating it yields CASRVVGRQGNSNQPQHF.

This clone was seen once. V gene TRBV11-2 combines with J gene TRBJ2-5; 8 nucleotides match TRBD2. Losses at the gene ends were 0 bases for V and 4 bases for J; bases not matched to a gene: 7. Germline CDR1 SGHAT, CDR2 FQNNGV. The CDR3 consists of 16 residues. CDR3 loop: CASSLDTGGPGETQYF. The CDR3 nucleotides are TGTGCCAGCAGCTTAGATACGGGGGGGCCGGGAGAGACCCAGTACTTC.

The CDR3: CASSTGQGLSSANEKLFF. CDR3 coding DNA: TGCGCCAGCAGCACGGGACAGGGGCTTTCCTCCGCTAATGAAAAACTGTTTTTT. The chain links TRBV5-1 to TRBJ1-4, with TRBD1 matching 10 bases. The V gene's germline CDR1 is SGHRS and CDR2 YFSETQ. The CDR3 is 18 residues long. The J segment lost 3 bases and the V segment lost 4 bases, leaving 12 bases of the junction unmatched.

The genes are TRBV7-8 and TRBJ2-7; the match to TRBD2 covers 12 bases. The CDR3 sequence is 15 residues long. Germline values: CDR1 SGHVS, CDR2 FQNEAQ. After removal of 3 bases from V and 5 bases from J, the junction contained 5 bases not matched to a gene. The CDR3 DNA reads as TGTGCCAGCAGCTTTATCCTAGCGGGAGGGAACGAGCAGTACTTC. It specifies CASSFILAGGNEQYF.

This rearrangement joins TRBV2 to TRBJ2-2; TRBD1 aligns across 9 bases. Per the germline V gene, CDR1 is SNHLY and CDR2 is FYNNEI. The V segment lost 4 bases and the J segment 4 bases; nucleotides outside the gene matches: 4. The CDR3 has 15 residues. For the CDR3, the DNA is TGTGCCAGCAGTGTAAGGACAGGGGTCACCGGGGAGCTGTTTTTT. Residues: CASSVRTGVTGELFF.

V is TRBV7-9 and J is TRBJ2-7, with D uncertain. V was cut by 5 bases and J by 3 bases, with 8 bases left in between. The CDR3 contains 12 residues. Germline CDR1 SEHNR, CDR2 FQNEAQ (reference sequence). The CDR3 DNA follows: TGTGCCAGCAGCCGTTTATACTACGAGCAGTACTTC. Translating it yields CASSRLYYEQYF.

V and J are TRBV28 and TRBJ2-7; 10 positions match TRBD2. This CDR3 is built from 15 residues. The germline gives CDR1 MDHEN, CDR2 SYDVKM. V dropped 6 bases and J dropped 6; count of bases not matched to a gene: 11. The CDR3 loop is CASSPGLAASIEQYV. Written as DNA, the CDR3 is TGTGCCAGCAGCCCCGGACTAGCGGCCTCTATCGAGCAGTACGTC.

This clone was counted between two and nine times. This rearrangement joins TRBV24-1 to TRBJ2-2; TRBD1 might be the D (6 bases). CDR3 length: 15 amino acids. The germline V gene encodes CDR1 KGHDR and CDR2 SFDVKD. The V gene lost 6 bases and the J gene lost 6 bases, with 16 bases spanning the gap. This chain's CDR3 is CATSPDYRVAGELFF. In DNA, the CDR3 is TGTGCCACCAGTCCCGACTACAGGGTCGCCGGGGAGCTGTTTTTT.